This T cell receptor beta chain was sequenced during a study of early stage breast cancer tumors. Profiling relied on immunoSEQ multiplex PCR, and the TCRdb table lists in-frame clones only, not all of them. The data show fewer than 75,000 clones, about three quarters seen once. Trimming stripped 0 bases from V and 12 bases from J, with 12 bases between. CDR3 length: 12 amino acids. Germline V gives CDR1 MNHEY, CDR2 SVGAGI. The receptor's source is a person aged 25 to 39 with breast cancer. V gene TRBV6-5 combines with J gene TRBJ2-7; D uncertain. The sequencing input was blood. CDR3 coding DNA: TGTGCCAGCAGTTACTCGACCGGAGTTTGGTACTTC. It codes for CASSYSTGVWYF.